A single sample gave rise to the 21 T cell receptor beta chains below, sequenced in a study of radiotherapy plus CTLA-4 blockade in lung cancer. Profiling relied on immunoSEQ multiplex PCR, and the TCRdb table lists in-frame clones only, not all of them. The table includes 30,000 or so clones, about 72% detected once. Sequencing was performed on peripheral blood, taken from a patient treated with radiotherapy plus ipilimumab. The receptors come from a human donor with non-small cell lung cancer who had stable disease on radiotherapy plus ipilimumab.

The V and J genes are TRBV19 and TRBJ2-2; D unclear. Germline CDR1 and CDR2: LNHDA and SQIVND (reference sequence). The CDR3 consists of 14 residues. V lost 9 bases to trimming and J lost 1 base, with 12 bases between them. CDR3 region: CASKIQLNTGELFF. As DNA, the CDR3 is TGTGCCAGCAAGATCCAACTGAACACCGGGGAGCTGTTTTTT.

The gene calls are TRBV13 and TRBJ1-1, with TRBD1 as a possible D gene (5 bases). The CDR3 contains 14 residues. The V gene lost 2 bases and the J gene lost 0 bases, with 7 bases spanning the gap. The germline gives CDR1 PRHDT, CDR2 FYEKMQ (reference sequence). Written as DNA, the CDR3 is TGTGCCAGCAGCTTAACAGGCGTGAACACTGAAGCTTTCTTT. Encoded protein: CASSLTGVNTEAFF.

The chain joins TRBV27 to TRBJ1-5; D uncertain. Germline CDR1 is MNHEY and CDR2 is SMNVEV (reference sequence). The V end lost 5 bases, the J end lost 6 bases, and 11 bases lay between the germline ends. CDR3 size: 13 residues. The CDR3 loop reads CASSRTVAQPQHF. In nucleotides, the CDR3 is TGTGCCAGCAGTCGGACGGTTGCTCAGCCCCAGCATTTT.

The rearrangement joins TRBV9 to TRBJ1-4; D call uncertain. Per the germline V gene, CDR1 is SGDLS and CDR2 is YYNGEE. Trimming took 0 bases from V and 8 from J, leaving 11 bases between them. This CDR3 region has 14 residues. The CDR3 coding sequence is TGTGCCAGCAGCGTAGGGCAGTATAACGAAAAACTGTTTTTT. This encodes CASSVGQYNEKLFF.

Notes on this clone: A read error may account for a junction end that differs from germline. This specimen includes other DNA sequences encoding the same CDR3. V and J are TRBV14 and TRBJ1-2, with D perhaps TRBD1 (6 bases). Germline CDR1 SGHDN, CDR2 FVKESK. The CDR3 totals 12 residues. The CDR3, as DNA: TGTGCCAGCAGCCGGGACACTTGGGGCTACACTTTC. As protein: CASSRDTWGYTF.

The table lists this clone with a few counts. The chain recombines TRBV2 with TRBJ2-1; D is perhaps TRBD1 (5 bases). Trimming stripped 6 bases from V and 5 bases from J, with 20 bases between. This CDR3 contains 16 residues. CDR1 and CDR2 from the germline V gene are SNHLY and FYNNEI. CDR3 sequence (DNA): TGTGCCAGCAGATTAAGACAGTCACCCCCTGACAATGAGCAGTTCTTC. Encoded protein: CASRLRQSPPDNEQFF. The full variable domain, its missing parts supplied by reference TRBV2 and TRBJ2-1, is EPEVTQTPSHQVTQMGQEVILRCVPISNHLYFYWYRQILGQKVEFLVSFYNNEISEKSEIFDDQFSVERPDGSNFTLKIRSTKLEDSAMYFCASRLRQSPPDNEQFFGPGTRLTVL.

This chain joins TRBV7-3 and TRBJ2-3, with TRBD1 as a possible D gene (6 bases). Germline V CDR1 and CDR2: SGHTA, FQGTGA. The CDR3 length is 14 residues. The V gene lost 3 bases and the J gene lost 3 bases, with 10 bases spanning the gap. CDR3 sequence: CASSLTGPTDTQYF. Written as DNA, the CDR3 is TGTGCCAGCAGCTTGACAGGACCTACAGATACGCAGTATTTT.

This chain uses TRBV6-5 with TRBJ2-7, with no clear D. V shed 8 bases and J shed 3 bases, with 17 bases lying between them. The germline gives CDR1 MNHEY, CDR2 SVGAGI. The CDR3 has 14 amino acids. In DNA form, the CDR3 reads TGTGCCAGCTCCAAGGGCTGGGGAAACTACGAGCAGTACGTC. It yields the protein CASSKGWGNYEQYV.

The rearrangement links TRBV6-5 to TRBJ1-2; TRBD1 matches 7 bases. CDR3 length: 15 amino acids. Germline loops: CDR1 MNHEY, CDR2 SVGAGI. Unmatched junction bases numbered 10, after V lost 5 bases and J lost 4 bases. The DNA of the CDR3 is TGTGCCAGCAGTACTACAGGGGTGGACGGCTATGGCTACACCTTC. Amino acids: CASSTTGVDGYGYTF.

V and J are TRBV6-5 and TRBJ1-2, with D possibly matching TRBD1 (6 bases). The CDR3 spans 16 residues. The V gene's germline CDR1 is MNHEY and CDR2 SVGAGI. Trimming cost V 0 bases and J 5 bases, with 16 bases left between them. The CDR3, as DNA: TGTGCCAGCAGTTACTCCTACAGGGCAAGGGGGTATGGCTACACCTTC. Residues: CASSYSYRARGYGYTF.

The V call is TRBV4-3, the J call TRBJ1-6, with no clear D. CDR1 is LGHNA and CDR2 is YSLEER in the germline V gene. With 3 bases removed from V and 7 bases from J, the gap between germline ends came to 4 bases. This CDR3 comprises 12 residues. The CDR3 DNA is TGCGCCAGCAGCCATGGGAATTCACCCCTCCACTTT. Translated: CASSHGNSPLHF.

The DNA of the CDR3 is TGTGCCAGGCCGGGACAGAATTACAATGAGCAGTTCTTC. Amino acid sequence: CARPGQNYNEQFF. The rearrangement joins TRBV27 to TRBJ2-1; TRBD1 matches 7 bases. Trimming cost V 9 bases and J 4 bases; bases outside gene matches: 6. The CDR3 sequence is 13 residues long. Germline V gene lookup returns CDR1 MNHEY and CDR2 SMNVEV (reference sequence).

The CDR3 here is CASSVGTGVNNYGYTF. CDR3 nucleotide sequence: TGTGCCAGCAGCGTCGGGACAGGTGTAAATAACTATGGCTACACCTTC. The V and J genes are TRBV9 and TRBJ1-2; 8 bases are shared with TRBD1. Germline trimming cut 2 bases from V and 1 base from J; bases unmatched to any gene: 7. The CDR3 extends over 16 amino acids. Germline CDR1 and CDR2: SGDLS and YYNGEE.

This clone was recorded once. V and J are TRBV7-9 and TRBJ1-2; the D is unclear. The CDR3 is 13 amino acids. Between the trimmed V and J ends, which lost 3 bases and 6 bases, there was a span of 11 bases. The germline CDR1 and CDR2 sequences are SEHNR and FQNEAQ (reference sequence). CDR3 sequence reads: CASSLLQVDGYTF. The DNA for the CDR3 is TGTGCCAGCAGCTTGCTTCAGGTGGATGGCTACACCTTC.

V is TRBV6-5 and J is TRBJ1-1; 10 bases map to TRBD1. The germline V gene encodes CDR1 MNHEY and CDR2 SVGAGI. The trim removed 4 bases at V and 4 bases at J, leaving 6 bases unmatched. The CDR3 contains 15 residues. The chain's CDR3 is CASSLDRGQVTEAFF. CDR3 sequence (DNA): TGTGCCAGCAGTTTAGACAGGGGGCAGGTCACTGAAGCTTTCTTT.

The gene calls are TRBV7-6 and TRBJ2-3; 7 nucleotides agree with TRBD1. This CDR3 is built from 14 residues. With V trimmed by 8 bases and J by 0 bases, 5 bases remained unmatched. Germline values: CDR1 SGHVS, CDR2 FNYEAQ. The CDR3 protein is CASSEGASTDTQYF. The CDR3 DNA is TGTGCCAGCTCCGAGGGGGCTAGCACAGATACGCAGTATTTT.

The rearrangement uses TRBV7-2 and TRBJ1-6, with 7 bases that match TRBD1. CDR3 length equals 17 residues. Germline CDR1 and CDR2: SGHTA and FQGNSA. Trimming cost V 1 base and J 9 bases; bases outside gene matches: 12. CDR3 in DNA: TGTGCCAGCAGCTTAGAAGCTCGACAGGGTTTTAGTTCACCCCTCCACTTT. This encodes CASSLEARQGFSSPLHF. Variable domain in full (rest from reference TRBV7-2 and TRBJ1-6): GAGVSQSPSNKVTEKGKDVELRCDPISGHTALYWYRQSLGQGLEFLIYFQGNSAPDKSGLPSDRFSAERTGGSVSTLTIQRTQQEDSAVYLCASSLEARQGFSSPLHFGNGTRLTVT.

V and J are TRBV19 and TRBJ1-5; TRBD1 agrees at 11 bases. J gave up 7 bases and V 5 bases, and 7 bases lay outside the gene matches. This CDR3 has 15 amino acids. Germline CDR1 and CDR2: LNHDA and SQIVND (reference sequence). The CDR3: CASSPGQGAVQPQHF. The DNA of the CDR3 is TGTGCCAGTAGTCCCGGACAGGGGGCTGTCCAGCCCCAGCATTTT.

This clone was seen just once. The V gene is TRBV5-8, the J gene TRBJ1-1; no clear D. The V gene's germline CDR1 is SGHTS and CDR2 YDEGEE. The length of the CDR3 is 11 residues. V lost 1 base, J lost 7 bases, and 5 bases lay in between. As DNA, the CDR3 is TGTGCCAGCAGCTTGACGGGTGAAGCTTTCTTT. Protein sequence: CASSLTGEAFF.

The rearrangement joins TRBV28 to TRBJ1-2; D possibly corresponds to TRBD1 (5 bases). V dropped 6 bases and J dropped 2 bases, with 10 bases sitting between them. Germline V gene lookup returns CDR1 MDHEN and CDR2 SYDVKM. This CDR3 has 13 residues. In nucleotides, the CDR3 is TGTGCCAGCAGACCTTGGGACAACTATGGCTACACCTTC. Translating gives CASRPWDNYGYTF.

V and J are TRBV25-1 and TRBJ1-6; D gene ambiguous. V lost 7 bases and J 10 bases, leaving 14 bases between the germline ends. The CDR3 length is 13 residues. Germline V lookup: CDR1 MGHDK, CDR2 SYGVNS. The CDR3 here is CASKRGQESPLHF. The CDR3 DNA is TGTGCCAGCAAACGTGGGCAGGAATCACCCCTCCACTTT.